This entry lists 3 T cell receptor beta chains sequenced from one sample in a study of cytomegalovirus exposure and HLA in healthy donors. PCR amplification relied on 60 Vbeta primers (plus 13 Jbeta primers). Clones were read by immunoSEQ multiplex PCR, and TCRdb kept only the in-frame ones, dropping some. The profile covers 170,000 or so clones, with over 70% appearing a single time and less than 4.5% taken by the ten largest. Sequencing was performed on PBMCs. The receptors were gathered from an older woman in good health and CMV-seropositive.

The gene calls are TRBV19 and TRBJ1-5; D not certain. Trimming took 1 base from V and 9 from J, leaving 19 bases between them. The germline V gene encodes CDR1 LNHDA and CDR2 SQIVND (reference sequence). CDR3 size: 16 residues. In DNA, the CDR3 is TGTGCCAGTAGTATAGTCGAAGTTTCCCGCGGTCGGCCCCAGCATTTT. Protein: CASSIVEVSRGRPQHF.

The chain carries TRBV2 and TRBJ2-7, with 12 bases identical to TRBD2. Germline V gene lookup returns CDR1 SNHLY and CDR2 FYNNEI. The CDR3 consists of 16 residues. After removal of 3 bases from V and 7 bases from J, the junction contained 10 bases not matched to a gene. CDR3 bases: TGTGCCAGCAGTGATCCCCTAGCGGGAGGGCCGGGGGAGCAGTACTTC. It is translated as CASSDPLAGGPGEQYF.

The V gene is TRBV5-6, the J gene TRBJ2-5, with D hard to call. The CDR3 has 13 amino acids. The germline V gene has CDR1 SGHDT and CDR2 YYEEEE. With 3 bases removed from V and 2 bases from J, the gap between germline ends came to 8 bases. The CDR3 sequence is CASSWPVQETQYF. The CDR3 coding sequence is TGTGCCAGCAGCTGGCCAGTACAAGAGACCCAGTACTTC.